This T cell receptor beta chain comes out of a study of vaccination and CD4 T cells after COVID-19. For the study at large: Vaccinees got either two BNT162b2 doses or two mRNA-1273 doses.

Germline-derived CDR1 and CDR2 are MRHNA and SNTAGT. V dropped 4 bases and J dropped 7; count of bases not matched to a gene: 6. This CDR3 has 14 amino acids. Oncomine TCR Beta short-read sequencing was applied to DNA from cultured CD4+ T cells. In TCRdb, the PCR reads were re-called with MiXCR into one record per CDR3 protein. This table has about 6,900 distinct CDR3 sequences, over 20% appearing once. This clonotype came up a few times. Its target is unknown. This sample's treatment: approximately nine-day PBMC culture with coronavirus spike peptide pools or control peptides (ViraFEST assay). The unexposed donor's CD4+ T cells were collected before the COVID-19 pandemic (2011-2018).

This chain joins TRBV6-4 and TRBJ1-2, with 10 bases lining up with TRBD1. The sample was CD4+ T cells from blood, cultured in vitro. The clonotype comes from a human donor in good health. This chain's CDR3 is CASSVRQGAGGYTF. The CDR3 DNA is TGTGCCAGCAGTGTCAGACAGGGGGCCGGTGGCTACACCTTC.